This note documents a single T cell receptor beta chain sequence. The data were obtained in a study of blood T cell repertoires in COVID-19. About the research overall: The United States, Italy and Spain supplied acute and convalescent COVID-19 samples. Sample material is recorded as cDNA or gDNA derived from T cells, B-cell-depleted T cells, or PBMCs.

In the original workflow: Nucleated cell counts were estimated from reference gene primer amplification. TCRdb's table, derived via immunoSEQ multiplex PCR, lists solely in-frame clones and lacks some. The V and J calls and clone size were taken over from that table, and D and trimming were inferred from the DNA. The sample has some 180,000 clones, roughly 78% seen once. The clonotype originates from a woman aged 80 or over with active or convalescent COVID-19. The sequenced material came from peripheral blood.

CDR3: CASSRTGGNQPQHF. The CDR3 coding sequence is TGTGCCAGCAGTAGGACAGGCGGCAATCAGCCCCAGCATTTT. The chain is built from TRBV6-2 or TRBV6-3 and TRBJ1-5; TRBD1 aligns across 7 bases. The CDR3 runs 14 residues. Trimming removed 5 bases from V and 2 bases from J; junction bases left unmatched: 3. Germline V gives CDR1 MNHEY, CDR2 SVGEGT.